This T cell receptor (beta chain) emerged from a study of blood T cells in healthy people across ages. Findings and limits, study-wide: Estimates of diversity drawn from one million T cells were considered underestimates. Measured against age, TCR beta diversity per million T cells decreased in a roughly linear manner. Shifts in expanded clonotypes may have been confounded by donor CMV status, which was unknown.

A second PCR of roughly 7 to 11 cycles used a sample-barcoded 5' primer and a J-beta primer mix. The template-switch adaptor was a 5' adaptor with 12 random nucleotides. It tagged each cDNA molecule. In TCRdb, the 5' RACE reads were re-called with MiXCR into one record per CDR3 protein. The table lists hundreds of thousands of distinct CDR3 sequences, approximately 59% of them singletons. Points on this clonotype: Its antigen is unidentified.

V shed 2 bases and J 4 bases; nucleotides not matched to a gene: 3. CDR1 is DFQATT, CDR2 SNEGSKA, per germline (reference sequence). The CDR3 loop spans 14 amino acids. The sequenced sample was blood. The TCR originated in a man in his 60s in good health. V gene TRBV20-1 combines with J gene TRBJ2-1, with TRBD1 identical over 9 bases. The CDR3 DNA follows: TGCAGTGCTAGATGGGACAGGGATTACAATGAGCAGTTCTTC. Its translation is CSARWDRDYNEQFF.